This is a list of T cell receptor beta chains from one sample in a study of a mutant IDH1 vaccine in newly diagnosed glioma. These receptors have no identified antigens. Generated by immunoSEQ multiplex PCR, the TCRdb table keeps only in-frame clones and is missing some. The sample shows about 38,000 clones, around 78% of them seen only once. Here the sequenced sample was PBMCs, taken from a glioma patient whose treatment included an IDH1 peptide vaccine. These receptors came from a man aged 35 to 55 with glioma. The CDR3 runs from the conserved cysteine through the conserved F or W. A D gene is named only where the DNA matches it firmly. Expanded clones get a size class; other rows say once, few or many, or leave the size out.

TRBJ1-4 | NA | TRBD1 | TRBV7-9 | TGTGCCAGTCAGCTATCGACAGGGGATGAAAAACTGTTTTTT | CASQLSTGDEKLFF
TRBJ2-7 | NA | NA | TRBV9 | TGTGCCAGCAGCGCTGGACTCTCCTACGAGCAGTACTTC | CASSAGLSYEQYF
TRBJ1-2 | once | TRBD1 | TRBV19 | TGTGCCAGTAGTACCCCAGGACAGGGAAACTATGGCTACACCTTC | CASSTPGQGNYGYTF
TRBJ1-2 | NA | TRBD1 | TRBV6-5 | TGTGCCAGCAGCCCTCCGGGACAGGGGGGCGGCTACACCTTC | CASSPPGQGGGYTF
TRBJ2-5 | NA | NA | TRBV6-5 | TGTGCCAGCAGTTACTCGGGCCCTACGGAGACCCAGTACTTC | CASSYSGPTETQYF
TRBJ1-6 | NA | NA | TRBV4-1 | TGCGCCAGCAGCCAAGATCCGGGGTCCTATAATTCACCCCTCCACTTT | CASSQDPGSYNSPLHF
TRBJ2-7 | NA | NA | TRBV5-4 | TGTGCCAGCAGCTTGGTGAGCTCCTACGAGCAGTACTTC | CASSLVSSYEQYF
TRBJ1-4 | medium-sized | NA | TRBV7-3 | TGTGCCAGCAGCTTAACCCGTAATGAAAAACTGTTTTTT | CASSLTRNEKLFF
TRBJ1-6 | NA | NA | TRBV15 | TGTGCCACCAGCAGAGGGGGCTCCTATAATTCACCCCTCCACTTT | CATSRGGSYNSPLHF
TRBJ2-7 | NA | TRBD1 | TRBV2 | TGTGCCAGCAGTCCGTGGGACAGGTCCTACGAGCAGTACTTC | CASSPWDRSYEQYF
TRBJ2-1 | NA | NA | TRBV2 | TGTGCCAGCAGTGGATTTCCTAATGAGCAGTTCTTC | CASSGFPNEQFF
TRBJ2-1 | NA | NA | TRBV4-2 | TGTGCCAGCAGCCAAGAAAGGGATTACAATGAGCAGTTCTTC | CASSQERDYNEQFF
TRBJ1-2 | NA | NA | TRBV6-6 | TGTGCCAGCAGCAGACACGCTAACTATGGCTACACCTTC | CASSRHANYGYTF
TRBJ2-7 | NA | NA | TRBV18 | TGTGCCAGCTCACCGCTTAGGGCAGGGTCAGCCTACGAGCAGTACTTC | CASSPLRAGSAYEQYF
TRBJ1-1 | NA | TRBD1 | TRBV27 | TGTGCCAGCAGCCGGGGACAGGGTGCTGAAGCTTTCTTT | CASSRGQGAEAFF
TRBJ1-3 | NA | NA | TRBV7-8 | TGTGCCAGCAGCTCTGGGGACGTCTACTCTGGAAACACCATATATTTT | CASSSGDVYSGNTIYF
TRBJ2-6 | NA | TRBD1 | TRBV6-5 | TGTGCCAGCAGTTTAGGGGGCAATGGGGCCAACGTCCTGACTTTC | CASSLGGNGANVLTF
TRBJ1-2 | NA | NA | TRBV4-1 | TGCGCCAGCAGCCAAGAATCTGGCAGGGCTAACTATGGCTACACCTTC | CASSQESGRANYGYTF
TRBJ1-4 | NA | NA | TRBV11-2 | TGTGCCAGCAGCTTAAACGGTCCTAATGAAAAACTGTTTTTT | CASSLNGPNEKLFF
TRBJ1-2 | NA | TRBD1 | TRBV2 | TGTGCCAGCAGTCTCGACAGGGAGTCGAATGGCTACACCTTC | CASSLDRESNGYTF
TRBJ1-1 | NA | NA | TRBV29-1 | TGCAGCGGCAGAGTCAGGCGTCTGAACACTGAAGCTTTCTTT | CSGRVRRLNTEAFF
TRBJ1-4 | few | TRBD1 | TRBV5-5 | TGTGCCAGCAGCTTGGCCCCCGGGACAGGCGAAGAAAAACTGTTTTTT | CASSLAPGTGEEKLFF
TRBJ2-1 | NA | NA | TRBV19 | TGTGCCAGTAGTAATAGCGGACTAAGCTCCTACAATGAGCAGTTCTTC | CASSNSGLSSYNEQFF
TRBJ2-7 | once | NA | TRBV6-1 | TGTGCCAGCAGACAGGCCTCTCTTTCCTACGAGCAGTACTTC | CASRQASLSYEQYF
TRBJ2-7 | NA | NA | TRBV5-6 | TGTGCCAGCAGCTTGGGTGGATACGAGCAGTACTTC | CASSLGGYEQYF
TRBJ1-3 | NA | TRBD1 | TRBV18 | TGTGCCAGCTCACCAGGGACAGGGGCTGGAAACACCATATATTTT | CASSPGTGAGNTIYF
TRBJ1-4 | NA | NA | TRBV15 | TGTGCCACCAGCAGAGGCCAGGCAGGGAATGAAAAACTGTTTTTT | CATSRGQAGNEKLFF
TRBJ1-1 | NA | NA | TRBV4-1 | TGCGCCAGCAGTCGCTCCGCAGGGTACGGGAACACTGAAGCTTTCTTT | CASSRSAGYGNTEAFF
TRBJ2-3 | NA | TRBD2 | TRBV5-1 | TGCGCCAGCAGCCCTAGCGGGGGGACGACAGATACGCAGTATTTT | CASSPSGGTTDTQYF
TRBJ1-3 | NA | TRBD1 | TRBV10-2 | TGCGCCAGCAGTGATAAGGGGGCTGTGGGAAACACCATATATTTT | CASSDKGAVGNTIYF
TRBJ2-4 | NA | NA | TRBV5-1 | TGCGCCAGCTCAGGCCCGTCACGGTACTTC | CASSGPSRYF
TRBJ2-7 | NA | NA | TRBV5-4 | TGTGCCAGCAGCTTTGGAGGGGGCTACGAGCAGTACTTC | CASSFGGGYEQYF
TRBJ2-5 | NA | NA | TRBV6-5 | TGTGCCAGCAGTTTAAGTCTCTATCATCGACAAGAGACCCAGTACTTC | CASSLSLYHRQETQYF
TRBJ1-5 | NA | NA | TRBV2 | TGTGCCAGCAGTGAAAGCTGGGATCAGCCCCAGCATTTT | CASSESWDQPQHF
TRBJ1-4 | NA | TRBD1 | TRBV9 | TGTGCCAGCAGCGTAAGGGATGTTCGACAGGGTGCAAAACTGTTTTTT | CASSVRDVRQGAKLFF
TRBJ2-7 | NA | NA | TRBV6-1 | TGTGCCAGCATCCCAGGGCGCCGTTCCTACGAGCAGTACTTC | CASIPGRRSYEQYF
TRBJ1-1 | NA | NA | TRBV7-8 | TGTGCCAGCAGCTTAGTAACAGGCTCGAACATGAACACTGAAGCTTTCTTT | CASSLVTGSNMNTEAFF
TRBJ1-1 | few | NA | TRBV2 | TGTGCCAGCAGTGGTGGGGGCGGGTTGAACACTGAAGCTTTCTTT | CASSGGGGLNTEAFF
TRBJ1-1 | NA | TRBD1 | TRBV14 | TGTGCCAGCATGGGACAGCTGAACACTGAAGCTTTCTTT | CASMGQLNTEAFF
TRBJ2-1 | NA | NA | TRBV19 | TGTGCCAGTAGTTTTGGCAGGGAGTCATCCTACAATGAGCAGTTCTTC | CASSFGRESSYNEQFF
TRBJ1-3 | NA | NA | TRBV10-3 | TGTGCCATCAGTGGCACGGGGGACATGGCTGGAAACACCATATATTTT | CAISGTGDMAGNTIYF
TRBJ2-2 | NA | NA | TRBV7-9 | TGTGCCAGTGGCCCTCGACACGCCGGGGAGCTGTTTTTT | CASGPRHAGELFF
TRBJ1-2 | few | TRBD1 | TRBV7-9 | TGTGCCAGCAGCCAATACAGGGACAGATCTAACTATGGCTACACCTTC | CASSQYRDRSNYGYTF
TRBJ2-7 | NA | TRBD2 | TRBV7-9 | TGTGCCAGCAGCTTGGGGACTAGCAAGTACGAGCAGTACTTC | CASSLGTSKYEQYF
TRBJ2-7 | NA | NA | TRBV10-3 | TGTGCCATCAGTGATATCGGAGAGCAGTACTTC | CAISDIGEQYF
TRBJ1-4 | NA | NA | TRBV2 | TGTGCCAGCAGTGACCCGGGGAATGAAAAACTGTTTTTT | CASSDPGNEKLFF
TRBJ2-2 | NA | NA | TRBV14 | TGTGCCAGCAGCCGAGCGACAGGGAACACCGGGGAGCTGTTTTTT | CASSRATGNTGELFF
TRBJ1-5 | NA | TRBD1 | TRBV15 | TGTGCCACCAGCCGCCTACAGGGGGAAGGTCAGCCCCAGCATTTT | CATSRLQGEGQPQHF
TRBJ1-2 | once | TRBD1 | TRBV5-1 | TGCGCCAGCAGCTTGGAAGGCCAGGGGGCAGGCTACACCTTC | CASSLEGQGAGYTF
TRBJ2-7 | few | TRBD2 | TRBV14 | TGTGCCAGCAGCCTAGCGGGGCGCCACCTCTACGAGCAGTACTTC | CASSLAGRHLYEQYF
TRBJ1-1 | NA | TRBD1 | TRBV18 | TGTGCCAGCTCGGAACAGGGGTTGAACACTGAAGCTTTCTTT | CASSEQGLNTEAFF
TRBJ2-3 | NA | NA | TRBV30 | TGTGCCTGGAGTGTGAAGGGGGGAGGCACAGATACGCAGTATTTT | CAWSVKGGGTDTQYF
TRBJ2-7 | NA | NA | TRBV27 | TGTGCCAGCAGTTTATTCTACGGGACCTACGAGCAGTACTTC | CASSLFYGTYEQYF
TRBJ2-7 | once | TRBD2 | TRBV6-1 | TGTGCCAGCAGCCTAGCGGATTCCTACGAGCAGTACTTC | CASSLADSYEQYF
TRBJ1-2 | NA | NA | TRBV5-4 | TGTGCCAGCAGCTCGGGCGGGGACTATGGCTACACCTTC | CASSSGGDYGYTF
TRBJ2-3 | NA | NA | TRBV9 | TGTGCCAGCAGCATCGGCGGGGGCCGGAGGACAGATACGCAGTATTTT | CASSIGGGRRTDTQYF
TRBJ2-5 | NA | NA | TRBV30 | TGTGCCTGGGGACGGGGTGGGGAGACCCAGTACTTC | CAWGRGGETQYF
TRBJ1-2 | NA | NA | TRBV5-1 | TGCGCCAGCAGCTTGACAGGCACCCCGGCTAACTATGGCTACACCTTC | CASSLTGTPANYGYTF
TRBJ1-5 | NA | TRBD1 | TRBV5-1 | TGCGCCAGCAGCCCAGAGGGGGCGGGCGTTCAGCCCCAGCATTTT | CASSPEGAGVQPQHF